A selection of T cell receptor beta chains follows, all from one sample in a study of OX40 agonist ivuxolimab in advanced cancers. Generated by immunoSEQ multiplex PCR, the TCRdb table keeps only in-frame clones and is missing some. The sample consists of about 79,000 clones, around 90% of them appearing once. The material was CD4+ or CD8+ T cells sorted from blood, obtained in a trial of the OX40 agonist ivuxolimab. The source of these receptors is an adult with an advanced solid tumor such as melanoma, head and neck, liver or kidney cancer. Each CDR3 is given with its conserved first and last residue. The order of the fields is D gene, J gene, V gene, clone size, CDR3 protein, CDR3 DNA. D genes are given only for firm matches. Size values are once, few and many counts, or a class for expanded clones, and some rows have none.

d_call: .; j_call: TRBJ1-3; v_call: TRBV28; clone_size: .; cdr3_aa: CASSLGSGNTIYF; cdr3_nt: TGTGCCAGCAGTTTAGGCTCTGGAAACACCATATATTTT
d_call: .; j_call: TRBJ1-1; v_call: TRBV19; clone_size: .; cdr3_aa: CASTSQITEAFF; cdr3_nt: TGTGCCAGTACCTCTCAGATCACTGAAGCTTTCTTT
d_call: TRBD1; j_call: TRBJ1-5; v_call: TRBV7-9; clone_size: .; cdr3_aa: CASSPDRVDQPQHF; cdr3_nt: TGTGCCAGCAGCCCGGACAGGGTTGATCAGCCCCAGCATTTT
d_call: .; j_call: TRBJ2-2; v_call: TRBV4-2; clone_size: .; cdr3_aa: CASSQHTTNTGELFF; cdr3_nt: TGTGCCAGCAGCCAACACACTACGAACACCGGGGAGCTGTTTTTT
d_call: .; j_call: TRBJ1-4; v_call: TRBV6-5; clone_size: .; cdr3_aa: CASSYMGEANEKLFF; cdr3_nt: TGTGCCAGCAGTTACATGGGGGAGGCTAATGAAAAACTGTTTTTT
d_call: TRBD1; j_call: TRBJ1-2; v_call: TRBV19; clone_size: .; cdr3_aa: CASTPDRAANYGYTF; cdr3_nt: TGTGCCAGTACCCCCGACAGGGCAGCTAACTATGGCTACACCTTC
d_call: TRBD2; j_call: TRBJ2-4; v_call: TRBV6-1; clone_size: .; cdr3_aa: CASSEKGRGNIQYF; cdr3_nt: TGTGCCAGCAGTGAAAAAGGGAGGGGCAACATTCAGTACTTC
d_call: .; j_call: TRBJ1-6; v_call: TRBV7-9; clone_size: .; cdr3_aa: CASSLAGQDNSPLHF; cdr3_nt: TGTGCCAGCAGCTTAGCAGGGCAGGACAATTCACCCCTCCACTTT
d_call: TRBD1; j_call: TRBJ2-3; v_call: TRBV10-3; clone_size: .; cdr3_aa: CAISEPGQVTDTQYF; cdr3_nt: TGTGCCATCAGTGAGCCGGGACAGGTCACAGATACGCAGTATTTT
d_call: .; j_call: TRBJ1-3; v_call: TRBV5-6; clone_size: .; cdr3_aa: CASSLVIWGSGNTIYF; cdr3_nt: TGTGCCAGCAGCTTAGTAATCTGGGGATCAGGAAACACCATATATTTT
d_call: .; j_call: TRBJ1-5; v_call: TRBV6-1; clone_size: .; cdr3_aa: CASSGSAEVGNQPQHF; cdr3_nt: TGTGCCAGCAGTGGGTCGGCCGAGGTAGGCAATCAGCCCCAGCATTTT
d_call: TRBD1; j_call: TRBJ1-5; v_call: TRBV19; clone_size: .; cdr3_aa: CASSMGLGQERNQPQHF; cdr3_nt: TGTGCCAGTAGTATGGGGTTGGGACAGGAGCGCAATCAGCCCCAGCATTTT
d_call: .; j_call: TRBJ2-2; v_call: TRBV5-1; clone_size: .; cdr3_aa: CASSLDPGTGELFF; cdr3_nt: TGCGCCAGCAGCTTGGATCCAGGGACCGGGGAGCTGTTTTTT
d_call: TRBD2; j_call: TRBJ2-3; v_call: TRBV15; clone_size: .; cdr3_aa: CATSRKSGGSTDTQYF; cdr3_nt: TGTGCCACCAGCAGAAAAAGCGGGGGAAGCACAGATACGCAGTATTTT
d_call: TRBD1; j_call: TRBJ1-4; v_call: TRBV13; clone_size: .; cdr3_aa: CASSSRTGWIATNEKLFF; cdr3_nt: TGTGCCAGCAGCTCCCGGACAGGGTGGATTGCAACTAATGAAAAACTGTTTTTT
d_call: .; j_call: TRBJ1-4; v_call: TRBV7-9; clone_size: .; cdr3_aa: CASSHGETLNEKLFF; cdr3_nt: TGTGCCAGCAGCCATGGGGAAACTCTGAATGAAAAACTGTTTTTT
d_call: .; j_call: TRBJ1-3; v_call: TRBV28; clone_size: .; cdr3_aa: CAAVRAGNTIYF; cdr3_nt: TGTGCCGCCGTGAGGGCTGGAAACACCATATATTTT
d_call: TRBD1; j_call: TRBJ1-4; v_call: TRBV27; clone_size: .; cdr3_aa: CASSTGGEKLFF; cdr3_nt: TGTGCCAGCAGTACAGGGGGAGAAAAACTGTTTTTT
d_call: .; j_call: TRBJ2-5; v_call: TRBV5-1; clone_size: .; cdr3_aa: CASRGGSQETQYF; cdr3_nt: TGCGCCAGCAGAGGAGGGAGCCAAGAGACCCAGTACTTC
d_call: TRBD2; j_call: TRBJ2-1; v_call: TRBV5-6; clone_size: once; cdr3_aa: CASRTSGGGNEQFF; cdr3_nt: TGTGCCAGCCGTACTAGCGGGGGAGGAAATGAGCAGTTCTTC
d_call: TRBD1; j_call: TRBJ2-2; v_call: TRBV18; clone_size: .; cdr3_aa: CASSIAGTGGGRELFF; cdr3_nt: TGTGCCAGCTCAATCGCCGGGACAGGGGGAGGCCGGGAGCTGTTTTTT
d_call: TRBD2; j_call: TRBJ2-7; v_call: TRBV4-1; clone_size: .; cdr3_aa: CASSQGGLAGSYEQYF; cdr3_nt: TGCGCCAGCAGCCAAGGGGGACTAGCGGGATCCTACGAGCAGTACTTC
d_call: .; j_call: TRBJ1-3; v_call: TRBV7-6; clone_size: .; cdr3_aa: CASSFSPDSGNTIYF; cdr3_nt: TGTGCCAGCAGCTTCTCTCCGGACTCTGGAAACACCATATATTTT
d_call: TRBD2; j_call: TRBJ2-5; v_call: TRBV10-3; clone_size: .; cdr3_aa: CAISGGVSGDQETQYF; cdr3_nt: TGTGCCATCAGTGGAGGGGTTAGCGGGGACCAAGAGACCCAGTACTTC
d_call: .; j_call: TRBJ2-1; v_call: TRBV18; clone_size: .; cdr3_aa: CASSPPGRSYNEQFF; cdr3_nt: TGTGCCAGCTCACCACCGGGCCGCTCCTACAATGAGCAGTTCTTC
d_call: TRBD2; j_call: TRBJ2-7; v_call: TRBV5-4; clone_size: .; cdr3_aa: CASSLASSGVSYEQYF; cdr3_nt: TGTGCCAGCAGCCTAGCCTCTAGCGGGGTTTCCTACGAGCAGTACTTC
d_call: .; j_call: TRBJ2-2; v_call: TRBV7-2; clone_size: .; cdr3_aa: CASSLAKGSTGELFF; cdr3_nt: TGTGCCAGCAGCTTAGCGAAGGGTAGCACCGGGGAGCTGTTTTTT
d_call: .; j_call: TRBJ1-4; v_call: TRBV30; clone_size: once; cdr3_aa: CACSLGTTNEKLFF; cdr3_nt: TGTGCCTGTTCCCTTGGGACAACTAATGAAAAACTGTTTTTT
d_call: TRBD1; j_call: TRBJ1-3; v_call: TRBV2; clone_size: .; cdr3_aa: CASTWTGASGNTIYF; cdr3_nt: TGTGCCAGCACCTGGACAGGGGCGAGTGGAAACACCATATATTTT
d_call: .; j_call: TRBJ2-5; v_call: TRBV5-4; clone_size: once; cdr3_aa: CASSLKAWETQETQYF; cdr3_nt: TGTGCCAGCAGCTTGAAGGCGTGGGAAACACAAGAGACCCAGTACTTC
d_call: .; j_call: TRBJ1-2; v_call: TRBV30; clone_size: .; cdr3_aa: CAWLTKSYGYTF; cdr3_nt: TGTGCCTGGCTTACAAAATCATATGGCTACACCTTC
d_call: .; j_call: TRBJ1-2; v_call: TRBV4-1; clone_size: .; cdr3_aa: CASSQTRDHSKAGYTF; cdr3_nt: TGCGCCAGCAGCCAAACACGGGACCACAGTAAGGCTGGCTACACCTTC
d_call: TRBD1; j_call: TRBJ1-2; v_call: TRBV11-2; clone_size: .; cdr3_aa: CASSLGRRGRLNYGYTF; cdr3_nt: TGTGCCAGCAGCTTAGGGAGGAGGGGGCGCCTGAACTATGGCTACACCTTC
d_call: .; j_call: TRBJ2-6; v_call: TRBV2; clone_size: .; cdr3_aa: CASSERGGQATGANVLTF; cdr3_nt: TGTGCCAGCAGTGAAAGAGGAGGCCAAGCTACTGGGGCCAACGTCCTGACTTTC
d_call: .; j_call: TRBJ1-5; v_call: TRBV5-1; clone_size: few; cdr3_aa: CASSLGLNQPQHF; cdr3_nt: TGCGCCAGCAGCTTGGGACTTAATCAGCCCCAGCATTTT
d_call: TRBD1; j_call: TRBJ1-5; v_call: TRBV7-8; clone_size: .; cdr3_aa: CASSLLTGGYQPQHF; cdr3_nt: TGTGCCAGCAGCTTACTGACAGGGGGGTATCAGCCCCAGCATTTT
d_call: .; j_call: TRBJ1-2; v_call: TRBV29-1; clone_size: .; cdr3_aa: CSVEGAGGGYTF; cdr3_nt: TGCAGCGTTGAGGGGGCGGGGGGTGGCTACACCTTC
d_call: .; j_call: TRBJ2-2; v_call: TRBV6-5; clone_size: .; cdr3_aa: CASSYTGGQGGELFF; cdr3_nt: TGTGCCAGCAGTTACACAGGTGGTCAAGGCGGGGAGCTGTTTTTT
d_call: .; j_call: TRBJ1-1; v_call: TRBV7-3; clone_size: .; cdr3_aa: CASSLSPGTTEAFF; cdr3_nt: TGTGCCAGCAGCTTATCCCCAGGGACCACTGAAGCTTTCTTT
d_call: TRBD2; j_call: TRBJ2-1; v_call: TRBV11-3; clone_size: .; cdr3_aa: CASSPRGGSSYNEQFF; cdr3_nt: TGTGCCAGCAGCCCCCGGGGGGGAAGCTCCTACAATGAGCAGTTCTTC
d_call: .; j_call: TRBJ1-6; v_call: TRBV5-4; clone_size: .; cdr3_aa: CASSSTELNSPLHF; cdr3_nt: TGTGCCAGCAGCTCCACCGAGCTCAATTCACCCCTCCACTTT
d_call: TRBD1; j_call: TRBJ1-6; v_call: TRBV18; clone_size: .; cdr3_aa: CASSPNDRGNSPLHF; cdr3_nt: TGTGCCAGCTCACCAAACGACAGGGGTAATTCACCCCTCCACTTT
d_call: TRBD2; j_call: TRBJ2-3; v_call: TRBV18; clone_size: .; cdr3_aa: CASSPKIAGEDTQYF; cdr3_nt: TGTGCCAGCTCACCAAAGATAGCGGGGGAAGATACGCAGTATTTT
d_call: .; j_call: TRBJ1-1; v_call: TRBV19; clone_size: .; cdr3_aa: CASRKQGGNTEAFF; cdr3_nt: TGTGCCAGCAGAAAACAGGGAGGGAACACTGAAGCTTTCTTT
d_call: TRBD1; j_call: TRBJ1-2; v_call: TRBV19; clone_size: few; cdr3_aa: CASSIEDRGYTF; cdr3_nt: TGTGCCAGTAGTATAGAGGACAGGGGCTACACCTTC
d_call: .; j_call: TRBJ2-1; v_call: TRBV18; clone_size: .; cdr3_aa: CASSPLRDNVVNEQFF; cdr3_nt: TGTGCCAGCTCACCGCTACGGGACAACGTAGTCAATGAGCAGTTCTTC
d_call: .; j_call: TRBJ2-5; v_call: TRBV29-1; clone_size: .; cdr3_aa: CSVEDLTALRQITQYF; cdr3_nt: TGCAGCGTTGAAGATTTGACAGCCCTAAGGCAAATAACCCAGTACTTC
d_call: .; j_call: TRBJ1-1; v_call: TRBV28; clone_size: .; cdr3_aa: CASSSISGGGTEAFF; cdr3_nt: TGTGCCAGCAGTTCCATTTCGGGGGGCGGCACTGAAGCTTTCTTT
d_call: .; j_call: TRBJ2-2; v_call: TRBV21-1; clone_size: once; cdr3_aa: CASSKLGAGTHGELFF; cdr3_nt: TGTGCCAGCAGCAAATTAGGGGCAGGGACTCACGGGGAGCTGTTTTTT
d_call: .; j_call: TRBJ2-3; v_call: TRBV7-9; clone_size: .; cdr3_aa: CASSPGLTDTQYF; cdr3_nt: TGTGCCAGCAGTCCAGGGTTAACAGATACGCAGTATTTT
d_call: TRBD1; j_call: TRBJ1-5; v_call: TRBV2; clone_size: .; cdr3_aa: CASRRTGEGNQPQHF; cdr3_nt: TGTGCCAGCAGAAGGACAGGGGAGGGCAATCAGCCCCAGCATTTT
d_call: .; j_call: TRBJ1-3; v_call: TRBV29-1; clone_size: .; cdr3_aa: CSAWGGASSGNTIYF; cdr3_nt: TGCAGCGCCTGGGGAGGGGCGAGCTCTGGAAACACCATATATTTT
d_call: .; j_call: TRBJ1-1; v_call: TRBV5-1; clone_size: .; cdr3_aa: CASGAAVGTEAFF; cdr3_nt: TGCGCCAGCGGGGCAGCGGTCGGGACTGAAGCTTTCTTT
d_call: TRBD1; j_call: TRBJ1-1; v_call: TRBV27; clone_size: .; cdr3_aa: CASSAGQGRRNTEAFF; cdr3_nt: TGTGCCAGCAGTGCGGGACAGGGACGGCGGAACACTGAAGCTTTCTTT
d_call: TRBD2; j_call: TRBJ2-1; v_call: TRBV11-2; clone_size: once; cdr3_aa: CASSLDRAGGPENEQFF; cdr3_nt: TGTGCCAGCAGCTTAGATCGGGCGGGGGGGCCGGAAAATGAGCAGTTCTTC